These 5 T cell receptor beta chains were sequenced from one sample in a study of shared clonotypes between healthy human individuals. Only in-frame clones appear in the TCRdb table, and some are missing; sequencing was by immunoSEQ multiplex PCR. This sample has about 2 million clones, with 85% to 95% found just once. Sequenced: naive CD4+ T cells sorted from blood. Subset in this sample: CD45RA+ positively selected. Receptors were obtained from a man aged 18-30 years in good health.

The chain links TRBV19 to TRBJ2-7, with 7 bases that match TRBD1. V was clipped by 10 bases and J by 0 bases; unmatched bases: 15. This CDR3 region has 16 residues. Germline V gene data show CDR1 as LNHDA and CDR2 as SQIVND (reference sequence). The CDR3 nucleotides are TGTGCCACAGGGGACAGTAGGCTTATGGGCTCCTACGAGCAGTACTTC. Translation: CATGDSRLMGSYEQYF.

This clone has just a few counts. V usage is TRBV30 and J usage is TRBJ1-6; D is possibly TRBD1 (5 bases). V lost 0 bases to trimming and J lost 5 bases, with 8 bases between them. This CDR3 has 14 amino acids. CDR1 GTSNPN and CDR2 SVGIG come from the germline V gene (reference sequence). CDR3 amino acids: CAWSVDSDNSPLHF. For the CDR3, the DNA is TGTGCCTGGAGTGTCGACAGTGATAATTCACCCCTCCACTTT.

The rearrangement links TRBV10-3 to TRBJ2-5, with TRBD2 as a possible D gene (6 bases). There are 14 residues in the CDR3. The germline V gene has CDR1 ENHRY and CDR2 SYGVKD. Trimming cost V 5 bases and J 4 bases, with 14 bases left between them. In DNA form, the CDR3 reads TGTGCCATCAGTAGCCTGGGGGGTCGAGAGACCCAGTACTTC. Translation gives CAISSLGGRETQYF.

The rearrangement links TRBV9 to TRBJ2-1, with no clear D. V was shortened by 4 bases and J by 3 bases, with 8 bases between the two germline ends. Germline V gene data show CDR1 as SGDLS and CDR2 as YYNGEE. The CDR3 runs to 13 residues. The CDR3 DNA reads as TGTGCCAGCAGCCCCAACAACTACAATGAGCAGTTCTTC. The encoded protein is CASSPNNYNEQFF. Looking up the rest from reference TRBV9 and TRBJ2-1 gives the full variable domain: DSGVTQTPKHLITATGQRVTLRCSPRSGDLSVYWYQQSLDQGLQFLIQYYNGEERAKGNILERFSAQQFPDLHSELNLSSLELGDSALYFCASSPNNYNEQFFGPGTRLTVL.

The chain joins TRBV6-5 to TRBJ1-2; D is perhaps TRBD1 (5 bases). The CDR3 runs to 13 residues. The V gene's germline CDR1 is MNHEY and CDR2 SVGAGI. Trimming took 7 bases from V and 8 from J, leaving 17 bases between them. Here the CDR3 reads CASTRDVAGGYTF. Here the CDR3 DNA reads TGTGCCAGCACCAGGGACGTCGCCGGGGGCTACACCTTC.